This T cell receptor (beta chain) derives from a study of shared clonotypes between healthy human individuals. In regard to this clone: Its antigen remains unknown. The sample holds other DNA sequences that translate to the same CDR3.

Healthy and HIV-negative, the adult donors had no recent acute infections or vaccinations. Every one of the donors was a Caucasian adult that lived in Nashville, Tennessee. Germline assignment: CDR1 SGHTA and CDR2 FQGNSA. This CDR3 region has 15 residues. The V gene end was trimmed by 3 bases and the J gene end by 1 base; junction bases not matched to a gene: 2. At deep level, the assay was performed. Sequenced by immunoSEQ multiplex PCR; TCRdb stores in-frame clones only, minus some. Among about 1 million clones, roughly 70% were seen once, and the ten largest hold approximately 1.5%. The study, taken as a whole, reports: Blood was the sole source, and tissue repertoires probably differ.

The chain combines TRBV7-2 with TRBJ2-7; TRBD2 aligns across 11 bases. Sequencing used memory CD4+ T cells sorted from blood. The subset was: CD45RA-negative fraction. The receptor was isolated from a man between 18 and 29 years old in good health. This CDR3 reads CASSLSSGGSYEQYF. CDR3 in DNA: TGTGCCAGCAGCTTGTCTAGCGGGGGGTCCTACGAGCAGTACTTC.